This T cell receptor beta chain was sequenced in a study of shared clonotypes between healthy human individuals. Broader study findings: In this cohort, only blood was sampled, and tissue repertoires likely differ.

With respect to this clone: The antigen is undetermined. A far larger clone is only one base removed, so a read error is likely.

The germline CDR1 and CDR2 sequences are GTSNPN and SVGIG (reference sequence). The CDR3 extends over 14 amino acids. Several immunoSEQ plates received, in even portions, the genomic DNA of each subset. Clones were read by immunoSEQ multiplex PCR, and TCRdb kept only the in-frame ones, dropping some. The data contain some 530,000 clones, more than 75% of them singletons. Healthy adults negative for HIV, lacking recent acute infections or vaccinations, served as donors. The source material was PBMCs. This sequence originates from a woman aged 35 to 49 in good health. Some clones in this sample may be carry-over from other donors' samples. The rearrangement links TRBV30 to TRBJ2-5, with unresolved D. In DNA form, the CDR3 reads TGTGCCTGGAGGAGGCTCCTGTACCAAGAGACCCGGTACTTC. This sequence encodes CAWRRLLYQETRYF.